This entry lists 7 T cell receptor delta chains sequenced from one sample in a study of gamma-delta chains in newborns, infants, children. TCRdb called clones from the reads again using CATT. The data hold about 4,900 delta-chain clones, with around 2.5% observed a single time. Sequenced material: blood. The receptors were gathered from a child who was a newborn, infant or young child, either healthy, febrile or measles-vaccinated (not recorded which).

The CDR3 DNA reads TGTGCCTGTGACAATACTGGGGATAGCTCCTGGGACACCCGACAGATGTTTTTC. Residues: CACDNTGDSSWDTRQMFF. The chain employs TRDV2 and TRDJ3, with TRDD3 matching over 7 bases. In germline, CDR1 is GEAIGNYY, CDR2 EKD. V lost 2 bases and J lost 0; bases outside the gene matches: 6. This CDR3 region has 18 residues.

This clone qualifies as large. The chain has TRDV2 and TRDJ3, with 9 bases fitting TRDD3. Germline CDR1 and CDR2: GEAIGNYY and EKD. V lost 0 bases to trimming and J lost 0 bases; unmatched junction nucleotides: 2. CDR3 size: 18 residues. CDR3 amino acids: CACDTVGGYSWDTRQMFF. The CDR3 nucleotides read TGTGCCTGTGACACCGTTGGGGGATACTCCTGGGACACCCGACAGATGTTTTTC.

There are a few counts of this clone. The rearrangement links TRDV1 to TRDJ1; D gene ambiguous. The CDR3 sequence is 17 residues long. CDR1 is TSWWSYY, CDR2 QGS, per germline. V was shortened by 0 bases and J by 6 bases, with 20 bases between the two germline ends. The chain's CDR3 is CALGELTDRSSTHKLIF. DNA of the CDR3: TGTGCTCTTGGGGAACTCACCGATAGGAGCTCTACACATAAACTCATCTTT.

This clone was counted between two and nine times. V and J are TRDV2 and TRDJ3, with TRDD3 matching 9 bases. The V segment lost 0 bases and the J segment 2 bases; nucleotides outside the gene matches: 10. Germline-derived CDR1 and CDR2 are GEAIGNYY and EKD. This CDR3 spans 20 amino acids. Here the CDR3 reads CACDTATTGGATWDTRQMFF. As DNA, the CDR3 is TGTGCCTGTGACACCGCTACTACTGGGGGAGCGACCTGGGACACCCGACAGATGTTTTTC.

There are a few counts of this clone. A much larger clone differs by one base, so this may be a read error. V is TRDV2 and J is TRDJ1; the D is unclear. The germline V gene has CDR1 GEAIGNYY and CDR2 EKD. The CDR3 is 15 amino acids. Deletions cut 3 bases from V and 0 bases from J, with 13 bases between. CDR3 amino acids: CACDAVGRYTDKLIF. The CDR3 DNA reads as TGTGCCTGTGACGCCGTTGGCCGGTACACCGATAAACTCATCTTT.

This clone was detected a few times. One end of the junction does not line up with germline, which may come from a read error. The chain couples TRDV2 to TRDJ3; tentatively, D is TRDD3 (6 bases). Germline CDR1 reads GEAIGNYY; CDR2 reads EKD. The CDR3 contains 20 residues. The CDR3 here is CACDTGWGRLSSWDTRQVFF. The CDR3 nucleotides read TGTGCCTGTGACACGGGCTGGGGACGCCTGAGCTCCTGGGACACTCGACAGGTGTTTTTC.

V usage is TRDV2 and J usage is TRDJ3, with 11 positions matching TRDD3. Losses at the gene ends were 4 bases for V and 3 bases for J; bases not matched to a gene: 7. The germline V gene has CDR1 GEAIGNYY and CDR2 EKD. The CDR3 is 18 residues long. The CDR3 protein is CACDVLGDKGWDTRQMFF. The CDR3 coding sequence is TGTGCCTGTGATGTACTGGGGGATAAAGGCTGGGACACCCGACAGATGTTTTTC.